This T cell receptor (beta chain) comes out of a study of siplizumab effects on memory and regulatory T cells. Findings and limits, study-wide: Sequences that were alloreactive and traceable to unstimulated CD4+ memory cells were significantly reduced by siplizumab.

Details on this clone: Its matching antigen is unknown. This CDR3 is also generated by other DNA sequences in the sample.

Assaying covered 100,000 or so TCR templates per sample. Assay used: immunoSEQ multiplex PCR; TCRdb lists only in-frame clones, some missing. The repertoire holds 100,000 to 110,000 clones, with approximately 94% as singletons. The sequence was collected from a human donor in good health. The sample consisted of non-Treg CD4+ T cells sorted from blood.

This chain's CDR3 is CASSISREETQYF. DNA of the CDR3: TGTGCCAGTAGTATCTCCAGGGAAGAGACCCAGTACTTC. This rearrangement joins TRBV19 to TRBJ2-5; TRBD1 might be the D (5 bases). The CDR3 loop spans 13 amino acids. Trimming removed 3 bases from V and 3 bases from J, with 8 bases in between. Germline loops: CDR1 LNHDA, CDR2 SQIVND (reference sequence).